This T cell receptor beta chain was sequenced during a study of radiotherapy plus CTLA-4 blockade in lung cancer. In the study overall: Objective responses emerged in roughly a sixth of patients, and around 31% attained disease control. Overall study findings and caveats: The authors reported that early blood T cell clone dynamics, with interferon-beta, best predicted response. TCR clones from tumors expanded in blood after radiotherapy plus ipilimumab.

The CDR3 contains 16 residues. Ipilimumab CTLA-4 blockade and focal radiation were given to patients with chemo-refractory metastatic non-small-cell lung cancer. This clone came up once. Its antigen is not identified. Some clones are missing from TCRdb's copy, which holds only in-frame ones; the method was immunoSEQ multiplex PCR. The table has roughly 50,000 clones, roughly 88% seen once; the top ten hold 6.5% to 9%. The sequence was obtained from a human donor with non-small cell lung cancer whose response to radiotherapy plus ipilimumab could not be evaluated. The V gene is TRBV21-1, the J gene TRBJ2-7; TRBD1 is the table's D call, not checked against the DNA. TRBV21-1 corresponds to a pseudogene. Sequencing used peripheral blood, obtained from a patient treated with radiotherapy plus ipilimumab. CDR3 nucleotides: TGTGCCAGCAGCAGAAATTGGCCAGGGCTCCACTACGAGCAGTACTTC. This sequence encodes CASSRNWPGLHYEQYF.